This T cell receptor (beta chain) came from a study of blood T cell repertoires in COVID-19. Study information: Researchers got acute and convalescent COVID-19 samples from the United States, Italy and Spain. PBMCs, B-cell-depleted T cells, or T cells were the source of the cDNA or gDNA that made up the material.

Germline CDR1 is SGDLS and CDR2 is YYNGEE. The length of the CDR3 is 15 residues. V lost 0 bases, J lost 4 bases, and 11 bases lay in between. Original data processing: Estimation of nucleated cell counts was performed using reference gene primer amplification. The method was immunoSEQ multiplex PCR; TCRdb's version includes in-frame clones alone and lacks a portion of them. Clone size and V and J calls were adopted from that table, with D and trimming inferred from the DNA. Seen here are about 49,000 clones, around 86% observed once, and the top ten hold 4.7%. The receptor was isolated from a human donor in a cohort sampled during active COVID-19. The chain links TRBV9 to TRBJ2-1; D unresolved. Sequenced input: peripheral blood. The CDR3 DNA sequence: TGTGCCAGCAGCGTAGGTTTAGACTTGTACAATGAGCAGTTCTTC. Translated, it gives CASSVGLDLYNEQFF. Full variable domain (rest looked up from reference TRBV9 and TRBJ2-1): DSGVTQTPKHLITATGQRVTLRCSPRSGDLSVYWYQQSLDQGLQFLIQYYNGEERAKGNILERFSAQQFPDLHSELNLSSLELGDSALYFCASSVGLDLYNEQFFGPGTRLTVL.